Below, 9 T cell receptor beta chains from the same sample are listed, as sequenced in a study of CD8 T cells in ankylosing spondylitis. In TCRdb, the 5' RACE reads were re-called with MiXCR into one record per CDR3 protein. The repertoire has roughly 180,000 distinct CDR3 sequences, approximately 9.9% of them found once; the top ten carry approximately 15%. Sequencing was done on a sample of blood, either unsorted or a sorted T cell fraction (not recorded which). The receptors were gathered from a female donor with ankylosing spondylitis or in good health (not recorded which).

There are many counts of this clonotype. J is TRBJ2-1 and V is TRBV5-5; 9 bases fit TRBD2. The trim removed 4 bases at V and 1 base at J, leaving 3 bases unmatched. Germline values: CDR1 SGHKS, CDR2 YYEKEE (reference sequence). The length of the CDR3 is 15 residues. CDR3 sequence reads: CASSPGLASYNEQFF. In DNA, the CDR3 is TGTGCCAGCAGCCCGGGACTAGCATCCTACAATGAGCAGTTCTTC.

CDR3 DNA: TGTGCCAGCAGTTACAGGTCCATAGCGGGAGGGAGGAATGAGCAGTTCTTC. Its protein product is CASSYRSIAGGRNEQFF. The J gene is TRBJ2-1, the V gene TRBV28, with 11 bases lining up with TRBD2. CDR1 MDHEN and CDR2 SYDVKM come from the germline V gene. The CDR3 consists of 17 residues. The V gene end was trimmed by 4 bases and the J gene end by 7 bases; junction bases not matched to a gene: 12.

This clonotype was observed a handful of times. The chain is built from TRBV19 and TRBJ2-1; 11 nucleotides agree with TRBD2. Germline V gene sequence: CDR1 LNHDA, CDR2 SQIVND (reference sequence). The CDR3 consists of 15 residues. Trimming took 2 bases from V and 6 from J; bases not matched to a gene: 3. CDR3 bases: TGTGCCAGTAGTATACTAGCGGGAGGCGCCAATGAGCAGTTCTTC. Residues: CASSILAGGANEQFF.

J is TRBJ2-1 and V is TRBV4-3; D tentatively fits TRBD1 or TRBD2 (5 bases each). Germline CDR1 reads LGHNA; CDR2 reads YSLEER. CDR3 size: 14 residues. Between the trimmed V and J ends, which lost 1 base and 4 bases, there was a span of 8 bases. This chain's CDR3 is CASSQGDGYNEQFF. CDR3 DNA: TGCGCCAGCAGCCAAGGGGACGGGTACAATGAGCAGTTCTTC.

J is TRBJ2-1 and V is TRBV15, with 13 bases identical to TRBD2. The CDR3 runs to 17 residues. Germline-derived CDR1 and CDR2 are LNHNV and YYDKDF (reference sequence). The V gene end was trimmed by 5 bases and the J gene end by 9 bases; junction bases not matched to a gene: 13. This CDR3 is CATSPRIGLAGDSEQFF. The CDR3 DNA reads as TGTGCCACCAGCCCACGTATCGGACTAGCGGGAGATAGTGAGCAGTTCTTC.

The rearrangement joins TRBV12-3 or TRBV12-4 to TRBJ2-7, with TRBD2 matching over 8 bases. V gave up 0 bases and J gave up 4 bases; unmatched junction bases: 5. The CDR3 has 15 residues. CDR3 coding DNA: TGTGCCAGCAGTTTAGCGCCGGGAGGGCCGTACGAGCAGTACTTC. Its translation is CASSLAPGGPYEQYF.

This clonotype was counted a few times. The chain has TRBV27 and TRBJ2-7, with D unresolved. V was trimmed by 3 bases and J by 2 bases, leaving 8 bases between them. This CDR3 contains 13 residues. In germline, CDR1 is MNHEY, CDR2 SMNVEV (reference sequence). The CDR3, as DNA: TGTGCCAGCAGTTTCTCCCGGCCCTACGAGCAGTACTTC. Translation gives CASSFSRPYEQYF.

This clonotype was observed many times. The V call is TRBV28, the J call TRBJ2-7; D is possibly TRBD2 (6 bases). V lost 5 bases, J lost 1 base, and 12 bases lay in between. CDR3 length: 14 amino acids. Germline CDR1 and CDR2: MDHEN and SYDVKM. The CDR3 loop is CASSRWRESYEQYF. The DNA of the CDR3 is TGTGCCAGCAGTAGGTGGCGGGAATCCTACGAGCAGTACTTC.

The sample holds a few counts of this clonotype. The chain uses TRBV7-6 and TRBJ2-3, with 8 bases aligning to TRBD2. Trimming at V came to 0 bases and at J to 3 bases, leaving 14 bases not matched to a gene. The CDR3 has 19 residues. CDR1 SGHVS and CDR2 FNYEAQ come from the germline V gene. In DNA form, the CDR3 reads TGTGCCAGCAGCTTAGCGCAGGGCGTGTTGCGGGAGGCTACAGATACGCAGTATTTT. Translation: CASSLAQGVLREATDTQYF.